This T cell receptor beta chain was documented in a study of T cell responses to AZD1222 COVID-19 vaccine. Study at large: The analysis combined second doses at about 4 or about 12 weeks. Regarding the study as a whole: Vaccination with two AZD1222 doses was followed by a rise in Spike-specific TCR breadth and depth. The donor group comprised mostly white British people and more females; the analysis possibly underestimated clonal diversity.

The CDR3 runs to 13 residues. V lost 3 bases, J lost 7 bases, and 12 bases lay in between. The germline gives CDR1 SGHTA, CDR2 FQGNSA. About this clone: Its target is not known.

Using immunoSEQ multiplex PCR, the repertoire was profiled, and TCRdb retains in-frame clones only, with some absent. Of 100,000 to 120,000 clones in the sample, 88% were seen once. The source was peripheral blood, collected on day 0 of AZD1222 vaccination. This chain joins TRBV7-2 and TRBJ2-5; the D is unclear. This clonotype originated in an adult in good health. The CDR3 DNA sequence: TGTGCCAGCAGCTTGCACGGGCCGGGGACCCAGTACTTC. Its protein is CASSLHGPGTQYF.